One and the same sample provided the 15 T cell receptor beta chains below, sequenced in a study of blood T cells in healthy people across ages. Together with a sample-barcoded 5' primer, a J-beta primer mix was included in a second PCR lasting about 6 to 11 cycles. TCRdb reprocessed the 5' RACE reads with MiXCR, giving one entry per CDR3 protein. The sample gives roughly 1.4 million distinct CDR3 sequences, approximately 63% of which show up once; over 5% is in the top ten. Sequencing was carried out using blood. These receptors all come from a man between 18 and 35 years old in good health.

This CDR3 reads CAISGTGDTYEQYF. Written as DNA, the CDR3 is TGTGCCATTTCCGGGACCGGGGACACCTACGAGCAGTACTTC. V is TRBV6-2 or TRBV6-3 and J is TRBJ2-7, with D perhaps matching TRBD1 (6 bases). The CDR3 has 14 residues. CDR1 is MNHEY, CDR2 SVGEGT, per germline. V lost 10 bases, J lost 2 bases, and 18 bases lay in between.

For this clonotype: A junction boundary mismatches the germline segment, possibly from a read error. The gene calls are TRBV11-2 and TRBJ2-1, with 8 bases lining up with TRBD1. Germline V gives CDR1 SGHAT, CDR2 FQNNGV. This CDR3 has 14 residues. The CDR3 loop is CASSSWTGSNERFF. CDR3 nucleotide sequence: TGTGCCAGCAGCTCATGGACAGGGAGCAATGAGCGGTTCTTC.

V gene TRBV4-1 combines with J gene TRBJ2-6, with D unclear. V was pared by 3 bases and J by 4 bases, with 4 bases between. CDR3 length: 13 residues. CDR1 and CDR2 from the germline V gene are MGHRA and YSYEKL. CDR3 protein: CASSHGGANVLTF. The CDR3 bases are TGCGCCAGCAGCCACGGAGGGGCCAACGTCCTGACTTTC.

The V and J genes are TRBV6-6 and TRBJ2-5; no reliable D call. The CDR3 runs to 15 residues. V lost 0 bases, J lost 1 base, and 9 bases lay in between. The V gene's germline CDR1 is MNHNY and CDR2 SVGAGI (reference sequence). CDR3 in DNA: TGTGCCAGCAGTTACTCGGTGCGGTTCCAAGAGACCCAGTACTTC. Protein sequence: CASSYSVRFQETQYF.

The genes are TRBV11-2 and TRBJ2-1; no firm D call. This CDR3 is 10 amino acids long. CDR1 SGHAT and CDR2 FQNNGV come from the germline V gene. Trimming took 6 bases from V and 10 from J, leaving 7 bases between them. CDR3 region: CASRKKEQFF. In nucleotides, the CDR3 is TGTGCCAGCAGAAAAAAAGAGCAGTTCTTC.

The chain uses TRBV4-1 and TRBJ2-5; possibly TRBD1 or TRBD2 for D (6 bases each). V was trimmed by 1 base and J by 1 base, leaving 13 bases between them. Germline V gene lookup returns CDR1 MGHRA and CDR2 YSYEKL. The CDR3 covers 16 residues. The CDR3 DNA follows: TGCGCCAGCAGCCAAGGGTTTGGAGGGGGCCAAGAGACCCAGTACTTC. Translation: CASSQGFGGGQETQYF.

J is TRBJ2-7 and V is TRBV4-3; 9 bases are shared with TRBD1. The V gene end was trimmed by 4 bases and the J gene end by 0 bases; junction bases not matched to a gene: 7. The V gene's germline CDR1 is LGHNA and CDR2 YSLEER. The CDR3 covers 16 residues. The CDR3 loop is CASSPRTGARSYEQYF. The CDR3 DNA reads TGCGCCAGCAGCCCCCGGACAGGGGCGCGCTCCTACGAGCAGTACTTC.

In its sample, this clonotype was seen a few times. The chain links TRBV14 to TRBJ2-7; D remains ambiguous. Trimming shortened V by 2 bases and J by 5 bases, and 16 bases separated the two germline ends. CDR3 length: 15 residues. CDR1 and CDR2 (germline): SGHDN, FVKESK. The CDR3 sequence: CASSQSQLMGHEQYF. Here the CDR3 DNA reads TGTGCCAGCAGCCAAAGTCAGCTAATGGGCCACGAGCAGTACTTC. Using reference TRBV14 and TRBJ2-7 for the parts outside the CDR3, the full variable domain is EAGVTQFPSHSVIEKGQTVTLRCDPISGHDNLYWYRRVMGKEIKFLLHFVKESKQDESGMPNNRFLAERTGGTYSTLKVQPAELEDSGVYFCASSQSQLMGHEQYFGPGTRLTVT.

This clonotype was detected only a few times. The V and J genes are TRBV21-1 and TRBJ1-2; the table gives TRBD1 as D, unverified against the DNA. TRBV21-1 is reported as a pseudogene. CDR3 length: 15 amino acids. CDR3 amino acids: CASSTGTGPYYGYTF. The CDR3 nucleotides read TGTGCCAGCAGCACGGGGACAGGGCCCTACTATGGCTACACCTTC.

The V call is TRBV27, the J call TRBJ2-2; D is undetermined. Trimming stripped 7 bases from V and 9 bases from J, with 21 bases between. Germline V lookup: CDR1 MNHEY, CDR2 SMNVEV (reference sequence). This CDR3 comprises 15 residues. The CDR3: CASNADWTSTRELFF. The CDR3 nucleotides are TGTGCCAGCAATGCCGATTGGACGTCGACGAGGGAGCTGTTTTTT.

This chain links TRBV4-2 with TRBJ1-6; 7 positions agree with TRBD1. The germline V gene has CDR1 LGHNA and CDR2 YNFKEQ. V dropped 0 bases and J dropped 9; count of bases not matched to a gene: 8. This CDR3 region has 16 residues. The CDR3: CASSQDSGGGGSPLHF. In DNA, the CDR3 is TGTGCCAGCAGCCAAGATTCAGGGGGGGGCGGTTCACCCCTCCACTTT.

As to this clonotype: At one boundary the junction diverges from the germline segment, which might be a read error. V usage is TRBV7-2 and J usage is TRBJ1-5; D uncertain. The length of the CDR3 is 13 residues. The germline gives CDR1 SGHTA, CDR2 FQGNSA. CDR3 nucleotide sequence: TGTGCCAGCAGCGCAGCTAGCAGTCAGCCCCAGCATTTT. Translated: CASSAASSQPQHF. Full variable domain (remainder filled in from reference TRBV7-2 and TRBJ1-5): GAGVSQSPSNKVTEKGKDVELRCDPISGHTALYWYRQSLGQGLEFLIYFQGNSAPDKSGLPSDRFSAERTGGSVSTLTIQRTQQEDSAVYLCASSAASSQPQHFGDGTRLSIL.

This clonotype was seen only a few times. CDR3 nucleotide sequence: TGCAGCGTTACAGTAACAGGTTTTAGCGAGCAGTACTTC. It codes for CSVTVTGFSEQYF. This chain connects TRBV29-1 to TRBJ2-7; D is perhaps TRBD1 (5 bases). The CDR3 has 13 residues. With 5 bases removed from V and 6 bases from J, the gap between germline ends came to 17 bases. Per the germline V gene, CDR1 is SQVTM and CDR2 is ANQGSEA.

This clonotype came up a few times. The CDR3 is CSARDPGRTDTQYF. In DNA form, the CDR3 reads TGCAGTGCTAGAGATCCGGGGCGGACAGATACGCAGTATTTT. This chain uses TRBV20-1 with TRBJ2-3; perhaps D is TRBD1 or TRBD2 (5 bases each). CDR3 length: 14 amino acids. V lost 0 bases and J 3 bases, leaving 10 bases between the germline ends. The germline gives CDR1 DFQATT, CDR2 SNEGSKA (reference sequence).

The chain recombines TRBV6-1 with TRBJ2-5; D remains unclear. The CDR3 covers 15 residues. Trimming pared 1 base from V and 5 bases from J, leaving 14 bases between. CDR1 is MNHNS, CDR2 SASEGT, per germline. In DNA form, the CDR3 reads TGTGCCAGCAGTGAAGGAATTGGGTGGGTCGAGACCCAGTACTTC. This encodes CASSEGIGWVETQYF.